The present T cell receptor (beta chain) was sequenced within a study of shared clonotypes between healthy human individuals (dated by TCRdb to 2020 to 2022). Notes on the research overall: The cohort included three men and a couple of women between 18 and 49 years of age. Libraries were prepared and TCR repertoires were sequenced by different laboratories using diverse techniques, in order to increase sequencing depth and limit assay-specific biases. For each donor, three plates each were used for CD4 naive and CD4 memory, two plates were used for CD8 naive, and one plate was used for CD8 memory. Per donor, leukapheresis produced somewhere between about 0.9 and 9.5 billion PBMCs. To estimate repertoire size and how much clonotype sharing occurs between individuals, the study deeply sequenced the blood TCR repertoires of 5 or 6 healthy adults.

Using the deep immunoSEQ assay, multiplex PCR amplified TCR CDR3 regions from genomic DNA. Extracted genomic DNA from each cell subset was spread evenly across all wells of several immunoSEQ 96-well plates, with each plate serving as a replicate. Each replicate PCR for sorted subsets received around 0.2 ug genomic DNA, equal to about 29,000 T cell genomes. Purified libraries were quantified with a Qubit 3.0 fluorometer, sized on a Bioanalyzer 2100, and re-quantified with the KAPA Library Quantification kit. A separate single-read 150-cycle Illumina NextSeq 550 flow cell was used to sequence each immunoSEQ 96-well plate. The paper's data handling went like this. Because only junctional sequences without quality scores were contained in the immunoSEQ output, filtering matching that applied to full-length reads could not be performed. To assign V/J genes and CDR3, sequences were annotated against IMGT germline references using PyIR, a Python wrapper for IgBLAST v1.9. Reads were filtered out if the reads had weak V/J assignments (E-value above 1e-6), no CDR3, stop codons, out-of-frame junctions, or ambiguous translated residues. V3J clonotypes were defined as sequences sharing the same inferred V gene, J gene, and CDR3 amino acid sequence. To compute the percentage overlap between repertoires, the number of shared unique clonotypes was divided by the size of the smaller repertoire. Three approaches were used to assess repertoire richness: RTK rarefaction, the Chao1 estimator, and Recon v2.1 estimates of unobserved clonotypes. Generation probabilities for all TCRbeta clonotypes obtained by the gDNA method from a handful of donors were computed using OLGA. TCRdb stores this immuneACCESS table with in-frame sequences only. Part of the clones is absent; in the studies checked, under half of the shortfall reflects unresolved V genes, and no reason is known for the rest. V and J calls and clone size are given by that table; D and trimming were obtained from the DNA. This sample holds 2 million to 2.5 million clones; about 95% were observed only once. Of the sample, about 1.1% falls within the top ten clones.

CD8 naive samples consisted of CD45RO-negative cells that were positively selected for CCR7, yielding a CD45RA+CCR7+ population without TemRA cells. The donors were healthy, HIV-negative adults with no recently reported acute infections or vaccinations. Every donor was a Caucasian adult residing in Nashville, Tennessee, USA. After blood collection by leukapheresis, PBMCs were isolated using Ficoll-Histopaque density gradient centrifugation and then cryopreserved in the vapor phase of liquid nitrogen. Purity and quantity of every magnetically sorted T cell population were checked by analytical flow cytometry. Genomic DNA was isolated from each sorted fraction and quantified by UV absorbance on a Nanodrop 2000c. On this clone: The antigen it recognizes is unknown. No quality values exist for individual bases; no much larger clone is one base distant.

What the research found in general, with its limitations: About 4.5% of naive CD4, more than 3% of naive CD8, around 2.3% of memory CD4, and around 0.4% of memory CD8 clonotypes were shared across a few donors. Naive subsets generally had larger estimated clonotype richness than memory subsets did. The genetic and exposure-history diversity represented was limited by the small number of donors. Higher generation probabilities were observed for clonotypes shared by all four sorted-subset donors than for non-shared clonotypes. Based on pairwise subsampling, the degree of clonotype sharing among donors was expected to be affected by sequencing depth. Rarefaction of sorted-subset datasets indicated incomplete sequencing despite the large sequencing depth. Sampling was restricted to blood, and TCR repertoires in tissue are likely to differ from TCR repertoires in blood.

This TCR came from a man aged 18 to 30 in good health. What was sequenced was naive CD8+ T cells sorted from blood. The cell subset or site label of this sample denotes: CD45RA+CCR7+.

The DNA sequence is given as TGCGCCAGCAGCTTGGACTCCTCCGGCTACGAGCAGTACTTC. Its protein is CASSLDSSGYEQYF. This receptor chain uses TRBV5-1 and TRBJ2-7, with no D gene named confidently. Measured from the cysteine to the phenylalanine, the CDR3 is 14 residues long. The kept DNA is CDR3 alone, 42 bases in frame from the first base. The germline V gene encodes CDR1 SGHRS and CDR2 YFSETQ. A distance of 10 bases separates the germline ends of V and J, which lose 0 bases and 3 bases respectively.